Listed below are T cell receptor beta chains from one sample, sequenced in a study of T cell responses to AZD1222 COVID-19 vaccine. The data were produced by immunoSEQ multiplex PCR, yet TCRdb's version contains in-frame clones alone and is incomplete. Of under 150,000 clones in the sample, approximately 85% are singletons; the top ten hold 6.5% to 8.5%. The input for sequencing was peripheral blood, taken 28 days after the second dose of the MenACWY control vaccine. The receptors derive from an adult who received the MenACWY meningococcal vaccine as a control. Both conserved end residues are trimmed from each CDR3.

13 TRBJ1-2 TRBV6-1 ASSEDLGGWGRYT
13 TRBJ2-7 TRBV7-2 ASAVIRDPSYEQY
12 TRBJ1-1 TRBV3-1/TRBV3-2 ASSQVAGNTEAF
13 TRBJ2-5 TRBV7-9 ASITAGGNQETQY
11 TRBJ2-7 TRBV9 ASSADRGSEQY
16 TRBJ2-3 TRBV9 ASSVQPGGLLSTDTQY
11 TRBJ1-2 TRBV18 ASSLGQGASYT
15 TRBJ1-6 TRBV27 ASSLGTPGRRNSPLH
13 TRBJ1-1 TRBV11-2 ASSRVVGVNTEAF
13 TRBJ1-3 TRBV5-6 ASSLQGLSGNTIY
13 TRBJ1-4 TRBV15 ATSPGRDPGEKLF
11 TRBJ2-1 TRBV11-3 ASSTGVGNEQF
14 TRBJ2-5 TRBV5-1 ASSLPWGVDQETQY
14 TRBJ2-7 TRBV21-1 ASSKLHSRLIYEQY
14 TRBJ2-5 TRBV2 ASRPVKRGDGETQY
9 TRBJ2-1 TRBV7-9 ASQEYNEQF
11 TRBJ2-1 TRBV5-6 ASSLGGINEQF
12 TRBJ1-5 TRBV6-5 ASSFLGGNQPQH
14 TRBJ2-1 TRBV30 AWSVRLGRSYNEQF
12 TRBJ2-1 TRBV7-8 ASSLDRAIPSQF
14 TRBJ2-1 TRBV4-1 ASSPRLAGVYNEQF
11 TRBJ1-1 TRBV5-1 ASSSIFNTEAF
13 TRBJ1-3 TRBV3-1/TRBV3-2 ASSQAGPRVNTIY
12 TRBJ2-3 TRBV5-1 ASSLGTESDTQY
12 TRBJ2-3 TRBV27 ASSFGFGTDTQY
11 TRBJ1-6 TRBV2 ASTPGGSSPLH